The 14 T cell receptor beta chains below all came from one sample that was sequenced in a study of CD8 T cells in ankylosing spondylitis. In TCRdb, the 5' RACE reads were re-called with MiXCR into one record per CDR3 protein. The profile shows a few hundred thousand distinct CDR3 sequences, around 20% of them singletons. Sequencing input: blood, either unsorted or a sorted T cell fraction (not recorded which). These receptors all stem from a male donor with ankylosing spondylitis or in good health (not recorded which).

To note about this clonotype: At one boundary the junction diverges from the germline segment, which might be a read error. V gene TRBV20-1 combines with J gene TRBJ1-1, with D unresolved. The V gene's germline CDR1 is DFQATT and CDR2 SNEGSKA (reference sequence). The CDR3 sequence is 14 residues long. DNA for the CDR3: TGCAGTGTTAGAGGCGGAGGGCCCAACACTGAAGCTTTCTTT. It yields the protein CSVRGGGPNTEAFF.

This clonotype was recorded at least ten times. This chain uses TRBV12-3 or TRBV12-4 with TRBJ2-2, with 7 bases aligning to TRBD1. The CDR3 covers 15 residues. The J segment lost 8 bases and the V segment lost 4 bases, leaving 10 bases of the junction unmatched. CDR3 loop: CASSSRGQFVGELFF. In DNA, the CDR3 is TGTGCCAGCAGTTCCCGGGGACAGTTCGTGGGGGAGCTGTTTTTT.

The V and J genes are TRBV12-3 or TRBV12-4 and TRBJ2-3, with 10 bases aligning to TRBD2. V was pared by 6 bases and J by 3 bases, with 9 bases of the junction left unmatched. The CDR3 has 16 residues. The CDR3 sequence: CASRSSASGGTDTQYF. The DNA of the CDR3 is TGTGCCAGCAGGTCCTCGGCTAGCGGGGGAACAGATACGCAGTATTTT.

The chain is built from TRBV9 and TRBJ2-5, with 9 positions matching TRBD1. Germline loops: CDR1 SGDLS, CDR2 YYNGEE. Trimming took 3 bases from V and 5 from J; bases not matched to a gene: 5. The CDR3 runs to 14 residues. CDR3 nucleotide sequence: TGTGCCAGCAGCGAACAGGGGGCTATGGAGACCCAGTACTTC. Its protein product is CASSEQGAMETQYF.

This clonotype was detected only a few times. V is TRBV6-1 and J is TRBJ1-4, with TRBD1 matching over 9 bases. The germline V gene encodes CDR1 MNHNS and CDR2 SASEGT. The V gene end was trimmed by 6 bases and the J gene end by 3 bases; junction bases not matched to a gene: 5. The CDR3 is 15 amino acids. CDR3 coding DNA: TGTGCCAGCAGGCGGACAGGGGTGTCTAATGAAAAACTGTTTTTT. Translation: CASRRTGVSNEKLFF.

This chain links TRBV20-1 with TRBJ2-3; 12 bases fit TRBD2. V shed 3 bases, J shed 5 bases, and the junction held 6 bases outside the gene matches. Germline lookup yields CDR1 DFQATT and CDR2 SNEGSKA (reference sequence). CDR3 length: 15 amino acids. CDR3 nucleotides: TGCAGTGCTAGTAGAGGACTAGCGGGGATAGATACGCAGTATTTT. Its translation: CSASRGLAGIDTQYF.

The chain has TRBV6-2 or TRBV6-3 and TRBJ2-7, with a weak D call TRBD2 (6 bases). V was cut by 10 bases and J by 0 bases, with 16 bases left in between. CDR3 length: 14 amino acids. CDR1 MNHEY and CDR2 SVGEGT come from the germline V gene. DNA of the CDR3: TGTGCCACCGCCCGGGACTCTAGCTCCTACGAGCAGTACGTC. Its translation is CATARDSSSYEQYV.

The CDR3, as DNA: TGTGCCAGCAGCGGCCTAGGGACCGACAATGAAAAACTGTTTTTT. It translates to CASSGLGTDNEKLFF. V gene TRBV9 combines with J gene TRBJ1-4; TRBD1 might be the D (5 bases). There are 15 residues in the CDR3. Germline assignment: CDR1 SGDLS and CDR2 YYNGEE. Trimming cost V 3 bases and J 5 bases, with 14 bases left between them.

This clonotype was seen more than once but under ten times. J is TRBJ2-3 and V is TRBV12-3 or TRBV12-4, with D possibly matching TRBD1 (5 bases). The CDR3 loop spans 14 amino acids. The V end was cut by 1 base, the J end by 4 bases, with 9 bases between. The CDR3 is CASSLVDSSDTQYF. As DNA, the CDR3 is TGTGCCAGCAGTTTAGTCGACAGCTCAGATACGCAGTATTTT.

This clonotype was seen at least ten times. The V gene is TRBV20-1, the J gene TRBJ1-1; a weak D match, TRBD1 (6 bases). CDR3 length equals 13 residues. V was clipped by 6 bases and J by 2 bases, with 13 bases between them. From germline, CDR1 is DFQATT and CDR2 SNEGSKA (reference sequence). CDR3 DNA: TGCAGTGCCCTTGGGGGGCCTAACACTGAAGCTTTCTTT. Its translation is CSALGGPNTEAFF.

Details on this clonotype: A much larger clone differs by one base, so this may be a read error. This sequence joins TRBV7-9 and TRBJ2-3; possibly TRBD2 for D (7 bases). Germline V CDR1 and CDR2: SEHNR, FQNEAQ (reference sequence). Between the trimmed V and J ends, which lost 6 bases and 1 base, there was a span of 17 bases. The CDR3 consists of 16 residues. The CDR3 loop is CASSLEAGARTDTQYF. DNA for the CDR3: TGTGCCAGCAGTCTGGAGGCGGGGGCCCGCACAGATACGCAGTATTTT.

Only a few counts were recorded for this clonotype. This rearrangement joins TRBV12-3 or TRBV12-4 to TRBJ1-5; TRBD1 aligns across 7 bases. With 0 bases clipped from V and 2 bases from J, the junction kept 7 bases outside the gene matches. The CDR3 contains 17 residues. The CDR3 is CASSLARQGWGNQPQHF. CDR3 in DNA: TGTGCCAGCAGTTTAGCCCGACAGGGATGGGGCAATCAGCCCCAGCATTTT.

A few counts support this clonotype. The chain links TRBV12-3 or TRBV12-4 to TRBJ1-1; possible D gene TRBD1, 6 bases. The CDR3 length is 12 residues. V was shortened by 5 bases and J by 8 bases, with 12 bases between the two germline ends. The CDR3: CASSPDRMEAFF. The CDR3 DNA is TGTGCCAGCAGTCCCGACAGGATGGAAGCTTTCTTT.

This clonotype has a count of ten or more. This chain uses TRBV20-1 with TRBJ2-5; no reliable D call. CDR1 is DFQATT and CDR2 is SNEGSKA in the germline V gene (reference sequence). CDR3 length equals 11 residues. Trimming shortened V by 3 bases and J by 2 bases, and 4 bases separated the two germline ends. The CDR3 nucleotides read TGCAGTGCTAGCAGGCAAGAGACCCAGTACTTC. Its translation is CSASRQETQYF.